This T cell receptor beta chain was sequenced for a study of graft-versus-host responses after intestinal transplantation. Study findings and constraints: The marrow of recipients harbored GvH clones, and ileum or blood showed some of them first.

Sequenced by immunoSEQ multiplex PCR; TCRdb stores in-frame clones only, minus some. The sample lists around 21,000 clones; 25% to 35% were seen once. J was trimmed by 3 bases and V by 1 base; bases with no gene match: 3. CDR3 length: 15 residues. The germline V gene has CDR1 SGHVS and CDR2 FNYEAQ. The authors plated around 200,000 CFSE-labeled responder cells with around 200,000 irradiated, violet-dye-labeled stimulator cells. A sort after the reaction isolated proliferating CFSE-low CD3+CD4+ and CD3+CD8+ responders. This receptor was obtained from a human patient who received an intestinal transplant. V usage is TRBV7-6 and J usage is TRBJ2-7; TRBD1 agrees at 10 bases. The sample consisted of alloreactive CD8+ T cells from a mixed lymphocyte reaction culture, taken before intestinal transplant. Documented subset: CFSE-low proliferating T cells sorted from roughly 6-day pre-transplant mixed lymphocyte reaction (GvH or HvG direction). The CDR3 coding sequence is TGTGCCAGCAGCTTAGTCCGGACAGGGGGCTACGAGCAGTACTTC. Translating it yields CASSLVRTGGYEQYF.